Presented here are 9 T cell receptor beta chains from one specimen sequenced in a study of cytomegalovirus exposure and HLA in healthy donors. PCR involved 60 Vbeta and 13 Jbeta primers. Method: immunoSEQ multiplex PCR; TCRdb's copy keeps in-frame clones and lacks some. This sample has tens of thousands of clones, with about 80% found just once. Specimen: PBMCs. These receptors were taken from a man aged 50-60 years in good health and CMV-seropositive.

This chain uses TRBV6-4 with TRBJ2-1; 7 bases line up with TRBD1. Per the germline V gene, CDR1 is MRHNA and CDR2 is SNTAGT. This CDR3 comprises 13 residues. After removal of 2 bases from V and 8 bases from J, the junction contained 3 bases not matched to a gene. CDR3 coding DNA: TGTGCCAGCAGTGACAGACAGGGTGATGAGCAGTTCTTC. Its protein is CASSDRQGDEQFF.

CDR3 sequence reads: CASRSGTDGRDTEAFF. CDR3 sequence (DNA): TGTGCCAGCAGGTCCGGGACAGACGGCCGCGACACTGAAGCTTTCTTT. The chain recombines TRBV27 with TRBJ1-1; TRBD1 matches at 7 bases. The V gene's germline CDR1 is MNHEY and CDR2 SMNVEV (reference sequence). Trimming cost V 6 bases and J 3 bases; bases outside gene matches: 13. The CDR3 runs to 16 residues.

V and J are TRBV11-1 and TRBJ2-3, with 13 nucleotides matching TRBD2. With V trimmed by 6 bases and J by 3 bases, 6 bases remained unmatched. CDR1 is SGHAT and CDR2 is FQDESV in the germline V gene (reference sequence). The CDR3 spans 16 residues. The CDR3 coding sequence is TGTGCCAGCAGAACTACTAGCGGGAGGGAGACAGATACGCAGTATTTT. It is translated as CASRTTSGRETDTQYF.

The chain is built from TRBV5-4 and TRBJ2-7; D is possibly TRBD2 (6 bases). V dropped 3 bases and J dropped 6 bases, with 13 bases sitting between them. The germline V gene has CDR1 SGHNT and CDR2 YYREEE (reference sequence). The CDR3 is made up of 13 amino acids. As DNA, the CDR3 is TGTGCCAGCAGCTCGGGACTTCTTCTCGAGCAGTACTTC. Translated: CASSSGLLLEQYF.

The chain combines TRBV5-4 with TRBJ2-7; TRBD1 agrees at 8 bases. Germline V lookup: CDR1 SGHNT, CDR2 YYREEE (reference sequence). The length of the CDR3 is 14 residues. V gave up 4 bases and J gave up 7 bases; unmatched junction bases: 10. This CDR3 is CASSPVDRVKEQYF. The CDR3 coding sequence is TGTGCCAGCAGCCCTGTGGACAGGGTGAAAGAGCAGTACTTC.

This clone was counted once. The rearrangement joins TRBV4-2 to TRBJ1-6; D call uncertain. Germline V gene data show CDR1 as LGHNA and CDR2 as YNFKEQ. CDR3 size: 13 residues. Trimming stripped 4 bases from V and 8 bases from J, with 9 bases between. CDR3 sequence: CASSPAEDSPLHF. CDR3 nucleotides: TGTGCCAGCAGCCCAGCGGAGGATTCACCCCTCCACTTT.

This sequence joins TRBV28 and TRBJ1-4, with TRBD1 identical over 9 bases. This CDR3 is 12 amino acids long. The V gene end was trimmed by 6 bases and the J gene end by 11 bases; junction bases not matched to a gene: 4. The germline CDR1 and CDR2 sequences are MDHEN and SYDVKM. CDR3 residues: CASRIGQGKLFF. The CDR3 region has the DNA TGTGCCAGCAGGATAGGACAGGGGAAACTGTTTTTT. The complete variable domain, with remaining parts taken from reference TRBV28 and TRBJ1-4, reads DVKVTQSSRYLVKRTGEKVFLECVQDMDHENMFWYRQDPGLGLRLIYFSYDVKMKEKGDIPEGYSVSREKKERFSLILESASTNQTSMYLCASRIGQGKLFFGSGTQLSVL.

This chain links TRBV7-8 with TRBJ1-1, with 7 bases lining up with TRBD1. CDR1 and CDR2 from the germline V gene are SGHVS and FQNEAQ. After removal of 1 base from V and 4 bases from J, the junction contained 6 bases not matched to a gene. This CDR3 is 15 amino acids long. CDR3 sequence: CASSLGRGLGTEAFF. The CDR3 DNA reads TGTGCCAGCAGCTTAGGGAGGGGGCTAGGCACTGAAGCTTTCTTT.

The chain joins TRBV27 to TRBJ2-2; possible D gene TRBD2, 7 bases. Germline CDR1 and CDR2: MNHEY and SMNVEV (reference sequence). CDR3 length: 16 amino acids. The germline V and J ends were trimmed by 4 bases and 5 bases, with 17 bases remaining between them. For the CDR3, the DNA is TGTGCCAGCAGTTCCGAACAGGGAGGGAGGACCGGGGAGCTGTTTTTT. Its translation: CASSSEQGGRTGELFF.